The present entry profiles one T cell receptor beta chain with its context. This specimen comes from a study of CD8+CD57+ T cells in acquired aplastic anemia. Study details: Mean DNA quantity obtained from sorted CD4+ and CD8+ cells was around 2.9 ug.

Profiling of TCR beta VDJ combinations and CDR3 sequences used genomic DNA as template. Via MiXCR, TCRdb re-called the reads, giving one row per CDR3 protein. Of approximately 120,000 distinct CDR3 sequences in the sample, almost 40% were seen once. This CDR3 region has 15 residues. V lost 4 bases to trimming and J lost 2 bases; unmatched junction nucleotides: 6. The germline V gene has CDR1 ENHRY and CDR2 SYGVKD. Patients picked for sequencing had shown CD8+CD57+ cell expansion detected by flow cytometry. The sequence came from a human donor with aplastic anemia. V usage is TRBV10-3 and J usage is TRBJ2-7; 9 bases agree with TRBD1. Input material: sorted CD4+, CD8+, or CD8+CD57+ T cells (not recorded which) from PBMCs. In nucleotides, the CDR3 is TGTGCCATCAGTGCCCGGGACAGGGTGACCTACGAGCAGTACTTC. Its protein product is CAISARDRVTYEQYF.